A single sample is the source of the 32 T cell receptor beta chains below, sequenced in a study of a mutant IDH1 vaccine in newly diagnosed glioma (dated by TCRdb to the early 2020s). Libraries came from the immunoSEQ multiplex PCR assay. TCRdb provides this immuneACCESS table in a form limited to in-frame rearrangements. Some clones are lacking; in checked studies, under half of them reflect an unresolved V gene, and why the rest are absent is not known. Across this sample there are over 40,000 clones, with 80% to 85% seen only once. The leading ten clones occupy approximately 4.7% of the sample. Which antigens these TCRs recognize remains unknown. Taken with the paper, the label for time point translates to: week 35, safety follow-up. Each vaccine dose was 300 ug of a 20-mer mutant IDH1 peptide in Montanide, given subcutaneously with topical imiquimod. The sample was PBMCs, taken from a glioma patient whose treatment included an IDH1 peptide vaccine. The receptors were gathered from a woman in her thirties or forties with glioma. Some clones in this sample may be carry-over from other donors' samples.

This clone came up a few times. This chain connects TRBV7-3 to TRBJ1-6; tentative D call: TRBD1 (6 bases). The length of the CDR3 is 14 residues. Between the trimmed V and J ends, which lost 5 bases and 6 bases, there was a span of 11 bases. Germline assignment: CDR1 SGHTA and CDR2 FQGTGA. The CDR3, as DNA: TGTGCCAGCAGCCGGGGGCAGAGTAATTCACCCCTCCACTTT. Translating it yields CASSRGQSNSPLHF.

The chain joins TRBV7-9 to TRBJ1-1, with a tentative D call TRBD1 (5 bases). V gave up 5 bases and J gave up 5 bases, with 15 bases separating them. The germline V gene has CDR1 SEHNR and CDR2 FQNEAQ (reference sequence). This CDR3 spans 14 amino acids. CDR3 nucleotide sequence: TGTGCCAGCAGCCCCCCGGGGGGAGGAACTGAAGCTTTCTTT. Translated, it gives CASSPPGGGTEAFF.

This chain uses TRBV4-3 with TRBJ1-1; D might be TRBD1 (5 bases). The length of the CDR3 is 17 residues. V lost 3 bases and J 0 bases, leaving 17 bases between the germline ends. The V gene's germline CDR1 is LGHNA and CDR2 YSLEER. The chain's CDR3 is CASSHTLTASMNTEAFF. DNA of the CDR3: TGCGCCAGCAGCCATACCTTGACAGCCTCTATGAACACTGAAGCTTTCTTT.

In its sample, this clone was seen a few times. The V and J genes are TRBV5-1 and TRBJ1-5; 7 nucleotides agree with TRBD1. CDR1 SGHRS and CDR2 YFSETQ come from the germline V gene. V dropped 4 bases and J dropped 6; count of bases not matched to a gene: 4. The length of the CDR3 is 13 residues. The CDR3 DNA sequence: TGCGCCAGCAGCCAGGGGGGAAGTCAGCCCCAGCATTTT. Translated, it gives CASSQGGSQPQHF. The variable domain in full, with the rest retrieved from reference TRBV5-1 and TRBJ1-5, is KAGVTQTPRYLIKTRGQQVTLSCSPISGHRSVSWYQQTPGQGLQFLFEYFSETQRNKGNFPGRFSGRQFSNSRSEMNVSTLELGDSALYLCASSQGGSQPQHFGDGTRLSIL.

This chain connects TRBV6-6 to TRBJ1-2; tentative D call: TRBD1 (5 bases). V was shortened by 7 bases and J by 5 bases, with 11 bases between the two germline ends. The CDR3 sequence is 12 residues long. Germline V gives CDR1 MNHNY, CDR2 SVGAGI (reference sequence). Here the CDR3 reads CASTAGLYGYTF. As DNA, the CDR3 is TGTGCCAGCACTGCAGGGCTTTATGGCTACACCTTC.

This chain links TRBV20-1 with TRBJ1-1, with unresolved D. The germline V gene has CDR1 DFQATT and CDR2 SNEGSKA (reference sequence). The CDR3 sequence is 11 residues long. The V end lost 7 bases, the J end lost 6 bases, and 12 bases lay between the germline ends. The CDR3 DNA follows: TGCAGTGGCATGAAGCCTCCTGAAGCTTTCTTT. Its protein product is CSGMKPPEAFF.

This chain uses TRBV7-8 with TRBJ2-3; 11 bases match TRBD2. Germline trimming cut 2 bases from V and 2 bases from J; bases unmatched to any gene: 3. The CDR3 runs to 16 residues. Germline V gives CDR1 SGHVS, CDR2 FQNEAQ. The CDR3 sequence: CASSLMGLADTDTQYF. The CDR3 DNA reads TGTGCCAGCAGCTTAATGGGACTAGCGGACACAGATACGCAGTATTTT.

The rearrangement uses TRBV5-6 and TRBJ1-5; the D gene is possibly TRBD1 (5 bases). The CDR3 is 14 amino acids. Germline assignment: CDR1 SGHDT and CDR2 YYEEEE. Trimming left V 2 bases short and J 5 bases short, with 11 bases between. CDR3 DNA: TGTGCCAGCAGCTTAAGGGGAGTGGATCAGCCCCAGCATTTT. This encodes CASSLRGVDQPQHF.

The chain links TRBV27 to TRBJ1-4, with TRBD1 identical over 7 bases. The length of the CDR3 is 12 residues. Unmatched junction bases numbered 5, after V lost 6 bases and J lost 10 bases. Germline-derived CDR1 and CDR2 are MNHEY and SMNVEV (reference sequence). The DNA of the CDR3 is TGTGCCAGCAGGTTGAACAGGGGAAAACTGTTTTTT. It encodes CASRLNRGKLFF.

CDR3: CASRGTDDEKLFF. The CDR3 nucleotides read TGTGCCAGCAGAGGGACCGATGATGAAAAACTGTTTTTT. The V and J genes are TRBV2 and TRBJ1-4; tentative D call: TRBD1 (5 bases). Germline assignment: CDR1 SNHLY and CDR2 FYNNEI. The germline V and J ends were trimmed by 6 bases and 6 bases, with 11 bases remaining between them. The length of the CDR3 is 13 residues.

The genes are TRBV5-6 and TRBJ1-1; TRBD1 aligns across 8 bases. V lost 0 bases, J lost 1 base, and 2 bases stayed unmatched. Germline V gene sequence: CDR1 SGHDT, CDR2 YYEEEE. This CDR3 is 15 amino acids long. The chain's CDR3 is CASSLDGTGNTEAFF. The CDR3 DNA is TGTGCCAGCAGCTTGGATGGGACAGGGAACACTGAAGCTTTCTTT.

The chain has TRBV2 and TRBJ1-2; no reliable D call. Germline assignment: CDR1 SNHLY and CDR2 FYNNEI. The CDR3 loop spans 13 amino acids. The V gene lost 1 base and the J gene lost 4 bases, with 7 bases spanning the gap. CDR3 coding DNA: TGTGCCAGCAGTGAAGGGCCCCTCTATGGCTACACCTTC. Residues: CASSEGPLYGYTF.

This clone is classed as medium-sized. The chain joins TRBV6-6 to TRBJ1-5; no definite D call. The ends were cut back, 4 bases at V and 6 bases at J, with 7 bases in the middle. The CDR3 spans 12 residues. Per the germline V gene, CDR1 is MNHNY and CDR2 is SVGAGI (reference sequence). The CDR3 protein is CASSSQLQPQHF. CDR3 sequence (DNA): TGTGCCAGCAGTTCACAGCTTCAGCCCCAGCATTTT.

V gene TRBV28 combines with J gene TRBJ2-7; D is possibly TRBD1 (5 bases). The CDR3 sequence is 14 residues long. The germline V gene has CDR1 MDHEN and CDR2 SYDVKM. With 3 bases removed from V and 5 bases from J, the gap between germline ends came to 14 bases. The CDR3 region has the DNA TGTGCCAGCAGTTTTAGTTTCAGGGAACACGAGCAGTACTTC. This sequence encodes CASSFSFREHEQYF.

V is TRBV9 and J is TRBJ2-2; the D gene is possibly TRBD2 (6 bases). The CDR3 contains 22 residues. Per the germline V gene, CDR1 is SGDLS and CDR2 is YYNGEE. V was pared by 2 bases and J by 5 bases, with 34 bases between. The CDR3 reads CASSVGLIGARRGMGGTGELFF. CDR3 nucleotide sequence: TGTGCCAGCAGCGTGGGTCTCATCGGAGCGCGCCGGGGGATGGGTGGTACCGGGGAGCTGTTTTTT.

The V gene is TRBV7-8, the J gene TRBJ2-2; the D gene is possibly TRBD2 (5 bases). V was shortened by 1 base and J by 6 bases, with 9 bases between the two germline ends. The CDR3 has 14 amino acids. The germline V gene has CDR1 SGHVS and CDR2 FQNEAQ. The DNA of the CDR3 is TGTGCCAGCAGCTTAGAGACTACCGCCGGGGAGCTGTTTTTT. Its translation: CASSLETTAGELFF.

The chain links TRBV19 to TRBJ2-1, with 14 bases fitting TRBD2. The CDR3 spans 16 residues. V lost 7 bases and J lost 4; bases outside the gene matches: 6. CDR1 and CDR2 (germline): LNHDA, SQIVND (reference sequence). CDR3 coding DNA: TGTGCCAGTATGGAGACTAGCGGGAGGGCATACAATGAGCAGTTCTTC. Amino acid sequence: CASMETSGRAYNEQFF.

This clone was detected only once. V gene TRBV7-2 combines with J gene TRBJ2-7, with D unclear. The CDR3 sequence is 15 residues long. Trimming pared 5 bases from V and 0 bases from J, leaving 14 bases between. Germline V gene lookup returns CDR1 SGHTA and CDR2 FQGNSA. CDR3 sequence reads: CASSPLPGVSYEQYF. The CDR3 region has the DNA TGTGCCAGCAGCCCGCTCCCTGGGGTCTCCTACGAGCAGTACTTC.

This clone appeared once. V usage is TRBV5-4 and J usage is TRBJ2-1, with 10 bases matching TRBD1. The CDR3 loop spans 12 amino acids. The V gene end was trimmed by 4 bases and the J gene end by 10 bases; junction bases not matched to a gene: 2. Germline V gene lookup returns CDR1 SGHNT and CDR2 YYREEE (reference sequence). The CDR3 DNA follows: TGTGCCAGCAGCAGGGACAGGGGAGAGCAGTTCTTC. Its protein is CASSRDRGEQFF.

The chain uses TRBV4-1 and TRBJ2-5; D is perhaps TRBD1 (5 bases). The DNA end lines up better with TRBJ2-7; the J call may be wrong. The CDR3 has 15 residues. Germline values: CDR1 MGHRA, CDR2 YSYEKL. The DNA for the CDR3 is TGCGCCAGCAGCCAGGACAATTTACTCTCCTACGAGCAGTACTTC. It encodes CASSQDNLLSYEQYF.

This chain connects TRBV27 to TRBJ1-1; D possibly corresponds to TRBD1 (6 bases). This CDR3 comprises 16 residues. The V gene's germline CDR1 is MNHEY and CDR2 SMNVEV (reference sequence). V lost 6 bases and J lost 0, with 17 bases in between. The CDR3 DNA follows: TGTGCCAGCAGGCGAAATGACAGGCGATTGAACACTGAAGCTTTCTTT. It yields the protein CASRRNDRRLNTEAFF.

This chain's CDR3 is CASSLAGENIQYF. The CDR3 coding sequence is TGTGCCAGCAGCTTGGCCGGGGAAAACATTCAGTACTTC. The rearrangement links TRBV7-6 to TRBJ2-4; possible D gene TRBD2, 5 bases. This CDR3 comprises 13 residues. With 3 bases removed from V and 5 bases from J, the gap between germline ends came to 8 bases. Germline values: CDR1 SGHVS, CDR2 FNYEAQ.

V usage is TRBV28 and J usage is TRBJ1-1, with TRBD1 identical over 7 bases. CDR1 and CDR2 (germline): MDHEN, SYDVKM. This CDR3 is built from 12 residues. Trimming removed 4 bases from V and 11 bases from J; junction bases left unmatched: 7. CDR3 sequence (DNA): TGTGCCAGCAGTTCGACAGGGCCTGGGGCTTTCTTT. This sequence encodes CASSSTGPGAFF.

V gene TRBV21-1 combines with J gene TRBJ2-7; the table's D call of TRBD2 was not tested on the DNA. TRBV21-1 is assigned pseudogene status. The CDR3 totals 15 residues. The CDR3 region has the DNA TGTGCCAGCGAAAACGGGACGGGAGAGAGGAACGAGCAGTACTTC. Protein product: CASENGTGERNEQYF.

This clone was seen only once. The J gene is TRBJ2-5, the V gene TRBV13; 12 nucleotides align to TRBD2. J gave up 2 bases and V 5 bases, and 9 bases lay outside the gene matches. Germline CDR1 is PRHDT and CDR2 is FYEKMQ (reference sequence). This CDR3 contains 17 residues. The CDR3 bases are TGTGCCAGCAGCGCCACCCTAGCGGGAGGGGAACAAGAGACCCAGTACTTC. This encodes CASSATLAGGEQETQYF.

The V and J genes are TRBV28 and TRBJ1-4, with TRBD1 as a possible D gene (5 bases). V lost 0 bases, J lost 4 bases, and 9 bases lay in between. Per the germline V gene, CDR1 is MDHEN and CDR2 is SYDVKM. The CDR3 spans 15 residues. The CDR3, as DNA: TGTGCCAGCAGTTTATGGGGCAGGGATAATGAAAAACTGTTTTTT. This codes for CASSLWGRDNEKLFF.

The rearrangement links TRBV15 to TRBJ2-3; D perhaps matches TRBD2 (6 bases). V was shortened by 0 bases and J by 2 bases, with 9 bases between the two germline ends. The CDR3 covers 15 residues. Germline CDR1 and CDR2: LNHNV and YYDKDF (reference sequence). CDR3 DNA sequence: TGTGCCACCAGCAGAGAGAGCGGGCTCACAGATACGCAGTATTTT. This gives the protein CATSRESGLTDTQYF.

This clone appeared a single time. The chain is built from TRBV7-2 and TRBJ1-2; 10 bases line up with TRBD1. J lost 6 bases, V lost 5 bases, and 15 bases had no gene match. Germline assignment: CDR1 SGHTA and CDR2 FQGNSA. This CDR3 has 17 amino acids. The CDR3 sequence is CASSPEHGQGGRDGYTF. CDR3 in DNA: TGTGCCAGCAGCCCTGAACACGGACAGGGGGGTAGGGATGGCTACACCTTC.

V usage is TRBV5-5 and J usage is TRBJ2-3; D not resolved. CDR1 and CDR2 from the germline V gene are SGHKS and YYEKEE (reference sequence). Trimming removed 4 bases at V and 1 base at J, with 7 bases between. This CDR3 contains 13 residues. The CDR3 DNA is TGTGCCAGCAGCGCCGCCCGCACAGATACGCAGTATTTT. The encoded protein is CASSAARTDTQYF.

The chain carries TRBV11-2 and TRBJ1-4; tentative D call: TRBD1 (6 bases). The CDR3 is made up of 15 amino acids. Germline CDR1 reads SGHAT; CDR2 reads FQNNGV. The V gene lost 6 bases and the J gene lost 8 bases, with 19 bases spanning the gap. The CDR3 here is CASRAWGGRGEKLFF. The CDR3 coding sequence is TGTGCCAGCAGGGCCTGGGGGGGCAGAGGGGAAAAACTGTTTTTT.

The genes are TRBV5-1 and TRBJ1-5; D is ambiguous. The CDR3 is 14 residues long. Germline V gene sequence: CDR1 SGHRS, CDR2 YFSETQ. Deletions cut 1 base from V and 0 bases from J, with 5 bases between. CDR3 amino acids: CASSLSDSNQPQHF. The CDR3 DNA sequence: TGCGCCAGCAGCTTGTCGGATAGCAATCAGCCCCAGCATTTT.

The chain is built from TRBV19 and TRBJ1-5; D is unresolved. Trimming cost V 4 bases and J 7 bases, with 17 bases left between them. The CDR3 loop spans 15 amino acids. The germline CDR1 and CDR2 sequences are LNHDA and SQIVND (reference sequence). CDR3 sequence: CASSRGDRAVQPQHF. CDR3 DNA: TGTGCCAGTAGTAGAGGAGACCGGGCGGTACAGCCCCAGCATTTT.